This TCR beta chain derives from a study of T-cell memory formation after mild COVID-19. V was trimmed by 9 bases and J by 2 bases, leaving 18 bases between them. The CDR3 covers 15 residues. TCRdb redid the calling of the 5' RACE reads with MiXCR, one entry per CDR3 protein. The sample has just over 150,000 distinct CDR3 sequences, roughly 28% seen once; the top ten hold more than 10%. The sample comprised PBMCs or a T cell subset sorted from them (not recorded which). V is TRBV12-3 or TRBV12-4 and J is TRBJ2-3; weak D call: TRBD1 (5 bases). This clonotype originated in an adult woman who had mild COVID-19 (a few samples of this study predate the infection). Cell type and time point are not known. CDR3 residues: CAREPRVGPTDTQYF. The CDR3 DNA is TGTGCCAGGGAACCCAGGGTGGGGCCCACAGATACGCAGTATTTT.